This T cell receptor beta chain was recovered during a study of cytomegalovirus exposure and HLA in healthy donors. There are 16 residues in the CDR3. In germline, CDR1 is SGHRS, CDR2 YFSETQ. V was pared by 0 bases and J by 2 bases, with 4 bases of the junction left unmatched. The primer mix had 60 Vbeta and 13 Jbeta primers. The table came from immunoSEQ multiplex PCR; TCRdb's copy has only in-frame clones and leaves some out. This table has about 160,000 clones, approximately 75% appearing once. V and J are TRBV5-1 and TRBJ2-1; TRBD1 agrees at 8 bases. Sequencing was performed on PBMCs. The TCR sequence derives from a man aged 45-60 years in good health and CMV-seropositive. CDR3 sequence (DNA): TGCGCCAGCAGCTTGGCCGGCAGGGGGCCCTACAATGAGCAGTTCTTC. Translated: CASSLAGRGPYNEQFF. The whole variable domain, filled in from reference TRBV5-1 and TRBJ2-1, reads KAGVTQTPRYLIKTRGQQVTLSCSPISGHRSVSWYQQTPGQGLQFLFEYFSETQRNKGNFPGRFSGRQFSNSRSEMNVSTLELGDSALYLCASSLAGRGPYNEQFFGPGTRLTVL.